Here is one TCR beta chain with its context. Clinical history reported by participants formed the basis on which cohorts were assigned. Germline loops: CDR1 MNHEY, CDR2 SVGAGI. CDR3 length equals 16 residues. J gave up 7 bases and V 2 bases, and 10 bases lay outside the gene matches. Sequencing was performed with immunoSEQ multiplex PCR; in TCRdb, only in-frame clones are kept and a portion is missing. This sample has about 300,000 clones, with approximately 91% found just once. The data originate from a study of blood T cell repertoires in COVID-19. Study as a whole: PBMCs, B-cell-depleted T cells, or T cells provided the cDNA or gDNA that made up the material.

The V and J genes are TRBV6-5 and TRBJ2-7; 11 bases map to TRBD1. The clonotype comes from a woman aged 40 to 50 who had recovered from COVID-19. Sequenced material: PBMCs or T cells enriched from blood (not recorded which). CDR3 nucleotides: TGTGCCAGCAGTTACACCCCCGGACAGGGGGCAGAGGAGCAGTACTTC. Translation: CASSYTPGQGAEEQYF.